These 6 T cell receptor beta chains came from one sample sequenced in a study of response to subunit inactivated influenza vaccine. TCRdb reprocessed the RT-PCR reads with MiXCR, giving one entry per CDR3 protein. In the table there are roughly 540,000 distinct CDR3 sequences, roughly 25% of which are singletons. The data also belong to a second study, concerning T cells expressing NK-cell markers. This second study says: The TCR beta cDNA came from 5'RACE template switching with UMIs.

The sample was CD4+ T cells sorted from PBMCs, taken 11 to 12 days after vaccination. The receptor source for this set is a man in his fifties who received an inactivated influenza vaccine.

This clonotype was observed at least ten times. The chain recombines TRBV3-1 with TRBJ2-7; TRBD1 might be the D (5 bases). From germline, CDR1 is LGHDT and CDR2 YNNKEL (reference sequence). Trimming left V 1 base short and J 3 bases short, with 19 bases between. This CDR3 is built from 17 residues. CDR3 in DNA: TGTGCCAGCAGCCAAGGCTATCTTTCAGGGCAATACTACGAGCAGTACTTC. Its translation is CASSQGYLSGQYYEQYF.

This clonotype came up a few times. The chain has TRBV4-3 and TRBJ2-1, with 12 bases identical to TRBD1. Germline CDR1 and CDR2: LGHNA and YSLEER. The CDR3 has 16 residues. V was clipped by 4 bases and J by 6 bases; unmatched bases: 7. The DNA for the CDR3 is TGCGCCAGCAGCCGCCTGGGACAGGGGGCAGTCAATGAGCAGTTCTTC. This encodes CASSRLGQGAVNEQFF.

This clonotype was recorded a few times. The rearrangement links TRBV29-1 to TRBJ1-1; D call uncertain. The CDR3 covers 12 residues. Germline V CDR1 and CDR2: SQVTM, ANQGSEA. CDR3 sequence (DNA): TGCAGTTACTCGAGGGCTGACACTGAAGCTTTCTTT. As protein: CSYSRADTEAFF. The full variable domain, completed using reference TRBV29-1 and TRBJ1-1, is SAVISQKPSRDICQRGTSLTIQCQVDSQVTMMFWYRQQPGQSLTLIATANQGSEATYESGFVIDKFPISRPNLTFSTLTVSNMSPEDSSIYLCSYSRADTEAFFGQGTRLTVV.

The CDR3 nucleotides are TGTGCCAGCAGTGGGACAGGACCCTCCTACAATGAGCAGTTCTTC. Translation: CASSGTGPSYNEQFF. V and J are TRBV12-3 or TRBV12-4 and TRBJ2-1; 8 bases are a match to TRBD1. V was clipped by 5 bases and J by 0 bases; unmatched bases: 3. The length of the CDR3 is 15 residues.

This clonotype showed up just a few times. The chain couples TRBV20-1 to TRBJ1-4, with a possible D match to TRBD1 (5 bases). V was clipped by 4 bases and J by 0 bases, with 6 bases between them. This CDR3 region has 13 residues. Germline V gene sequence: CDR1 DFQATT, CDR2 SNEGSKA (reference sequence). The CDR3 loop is CSAKGPTNEKLFF. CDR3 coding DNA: TGCAGTGCTAAGGGACCAACTAATGAAAAACTGTTTTTT.

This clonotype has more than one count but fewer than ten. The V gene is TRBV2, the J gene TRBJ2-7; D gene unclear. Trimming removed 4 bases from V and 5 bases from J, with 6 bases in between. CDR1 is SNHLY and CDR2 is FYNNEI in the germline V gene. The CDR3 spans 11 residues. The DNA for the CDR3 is TGTGCCAGCAGTGGCCCGGACGAGCAGTACTTC. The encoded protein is CASSGPDEQYF.